One and the same sample provided the 26 T cell receptor beta chains below, sequenced in a study of T cell responses to AZD1222 COVID-19 vaccine. Assay used: immunoSEQ multiplex PCR; TCRdb lists only in-frame clones, some missing. The table records 40,000 to 60,000 clones, approximately 90% of them present only once. The sample here was peripheral blood, taken 28 days after the second AZD1222 dose. The receptors were gathered from an adult who received the AZD1222 COVID-19 vaccine.

The V and J genes are TRBV6-5 and TRBJ1-1; 7 bases fit TRBD1. The V and J ends lost 6 bases and 1 base, in that order; junction bases with no gene match: 8. The CDR3 length is 15 residues. Per germline, CDR1 MNHEY and CDR2 SVGAGI. The CDR3 here is CASSFLDRTNTEAFF. CDR3 nucleotide sequence: TGTGCCAGCAGCTTCTTGGACAGGACGAACACTGAAGCTTTCTTT.

This chain connects TRBV3-1 (or the pseudogene TRBV3-2) to TRBJ1-2; tentatively, D is TRBD1 (6 bases). The CDR3 has 13 amino acids. The ends were cut back, 3 bases at V and 5 bases at J, with 10 bases in the middle. Germline loops: CDR1 LGHDT, CDR2 YNNKEL (reference sequence). The CDR3 coding sequence is TGTGCCAGCAGCCAGGGGGACATTTATGGCTACACCTTC. It encodes CASSQGDIYGYTF.

The chain couples TRBV5-1 to TRBJ2-1; 15 positions match TRBD2. The CDR3 covers 17 residues. V was pared by 4 bases and J by 4 bases, with 6 bases of the junction left unmatched. Germline V lookup: CDR1 SGHRS, CDR2 YFSETQ. The CDR3 nucleotides read TGCGCCAGCAGCCCCGGACTAGCGGGAGGGTTTTACAATGAGCAGTTCTTC. This sequence encodes CASSPGLAGGFYNEQFF. The whole variable domain, remainder taken from reference TRBV5-1 and TRBJ2-1, is KAGVTQTPRYLIKTRGQQVTLSCSPISGHRSVSWYQQTPGQGLQFLFEYFSETQRNKGNFPGRFSGRQFSNSRSEMNVSTLELGDSALYLCASSPGLAGGFYNEQFFGPGTRLTVL.

The J gene is TRBJ1-3, the V gene TRBV27, with a weak D call TRBD1 (6 bases). Looked up from germline, CDR1 is MNHEY and CDR2 is SMNVEV (reference sequence). This CDR3 has 15 residues. Trimming cost V 5 bases and J 1 base, with 12 bases left between them. The CDR3 protein is CASSLDRASGNTIYF. In nucleotides, the CDR3 is TGTGCCAGCAGTCTGGACAGAGCTTCTGGAAACACCATATATTTT.

The rearrangement joins TRBV2 to TRBJ1-5; D gene uncertain. The CDR3 loop spans 14 amino acids. V was clipped by 7 bases and J by 7 bases, with 17 bases between them. Germline V gene sequence: CDR1 SNHLY, CDR2 FYNNEI. The CDR3 spells CASMGIRSDQPQHF. The CDR3 bases are TGTGCCAGCATGGGGATCCGCTCTGACCAGCCCCAGCATTTT.

This chain connects TRBV19 to TRBJ2-3; 11 bases align to TRBD1. Germline loops: CDR1 LNHDA, CDR2 SQIVND (reference sequence). The V and J ends lost 10 bases and 3 bases, in that order; junction bases with no gene match: 3. The length of the CDR3 is 13 residues. CDR3 amino acids: CATRDRGTDTQYF. In nucleotides, the CDR3 is TGTGCCACCCGGGACAGGGGGACAGATACGCAGTATTTT.

The chain employs TRBV4-1 and TRBJ2-1; 10 bases fit TRBD2. Trimming removed 2 bases from V and 0 bases from J; junction bases left unmatched: 4. Germline V lookup: CDR1 MGHRA, CDR2 YSYEKL. The CDR3 has 17 residues. CDR3 nucleotides: TGCGCCAGCAGCCAACTAGCGGGAGCCCACTCCTACAATGAGCAGTTCTTC. Amino acid sequence: CASSQLAGAHSYNEQFF.

The chain has TRBV4-1 and TRBJ2-7; TRBD1 matches 12 bases. This CDR3 contains 17 residues. Per germline, CDR1 MGHRA and CDR2 YSYEKL. J gave up 7 bases and V 4 bases, and 14 bases lay outside the gene matches. In nucleotides, the CDR3 is TGCGCCAGCAGCCCTTCCTTTTCGGGACAGGGGGCGGCAGAGCAGTACTTC. The encoded protein is CASSPSFSGQGAAEQYF.

The chain uses TRBV28 and TRBJ1-6, with a possible D match to TRBD1 (6 bases). Looked up from germline, CDR1 is MDHEN and CDR2 is SYDVKM. The CDR3 has 14 amino acids. The V end was cut by 7 bases, the J end by 2 bases, with 9 bases between. CDR3 nucleotide sequence: TGTGCCAGCAAGGGGGACCCCTATAATTCACCCCTCCACTTT. Amino acids: CASKGDPYNSPLHF.

This chain connects TRBV27 to TRBJ2-1, with D perhaps being TRBD1 or TRBD2 (5 bases each). Trimming took 5 bases from V and 8 from J, leaving 22 bases between them. Germline assignment: CDR1 MNHEY and CDR2 SMNVEV (reference sequence). The CDR3 is 16 residues long. CDR3: CASSPTGTALGHEQFF. The CDR3 nucleotides are TGTGCCAGCAGTCCCACCGGGACCGCTCTTGGTCATGAGCAGTTCTTC.

This chain connects TRBV7-2 to TRBJ2-7; 9 bases align to TRBD1. The CDR3 contains 16 residues. V lost 0 bases to trimming and J lost 6 bases; unmatched junction nucleotides: 9. Germline V gene sequence: CDR1 SGHTA, CDR2 FQGNSA. The CDR3 sequence is CASSLAPGQGAGEQYF. CDR3 coding DNA: TGTGCCAGCAGCTTAGCTCCGGGACAGGGAGCGGGCGAGCAGTACTTC.

This chain links TRBV19 with TRBJ1-5; no reliable D call. The CDR3 has 15 residues. Germline-derived CDR1 and CDR2 are LNHDA and SQIVND (reference sequence). The V gene lost 5 bases and the J gene lost 1 base, with 12 bases spanning the gap. The CDR3 coding sequence is TGTGCCAGTAGTCCCTTGGGAGGGAGCAATCAGCCCCAGCATTTT. This codes for CASSPLGGSNQPQHF.

The gene calls are TRBV10-3 and TRBJ2-2; D could derive from TRBD1 or TRBD2 (5 bases each). CDR1 is ENHRY, CDR2 SYGVKD, per germline. V dropped 7 bases and J dropped 7 bases, with 7 bases sitting between them. This CDR3 region has 11 residues. This chain's CDR3 is CAIKGSGELFF. CDR3 DNA sequence: TGTGCCATCAAGGGGAGCGGGGAGCTGTTTTTT.

The J gene is TRBJ1-5, the V gene TRBV15, with D possibly TRBD1 on 5 matching bases. Germline values: CDR1 LNHNV, CDR2 YYDKDF (reference sequence). Trimming pared 2 bases from V and 9 bases from J, leaving 17 bases between. This CDR3 contains 15 residues. The CDR3 DNA reads as TGTGCCACCAGCAGAATGGGAATCCGCGGGGGGCCCCAGCATTTT. It translates to CATSRMGIRGGPQHF. The full variable domain, with the rest looked up from reference TRBV15 and TRBJ1-5, is DAMVIQNPRYQVTQFGKPVTLSCSQTLNHNVMYWYQQKSSQAPKLLFHYYDKDFNNEADTPDNFQSRRPNTSFCFLDIRSPGLGDTAMYLCATSRMGIRGGPQHFGDGTRLSIL.

This chain uses TRBV18 with TRBJ2-6, with 8 bases identical to TRBD2. The V segment lost 8 bases and the J segment 0 bases; nucleotides outside the gene matches: 3. The germline V gene encodes CDR1 KGHSH and CDR2 LQKENI. This CDR3 has 15 residues. DNA for the CDR3: TGTGCCAGCCAGCGGGGGAGCTCTGGGGCCAACGTCCTGACTTTC. Amino acid sequence: CASQRGSSGANVLTF.

The gene calls are TRBV7-9 and TRBJ2-5, with TRBD2 identical over 12 bases. In germline, CDR1 is SEHNR, CDR2 FQNEAQ (reference sequence). The CDR3 sequence is 16 residues long. The V and J ends lost 2 bases and 3 bases, in that order; junction bases with no gene match: 4. CDR3: CASSLSGLAGKETQYF. The CDR3 DNA sequence: TGTGCCAGCAGCTTAAGTGGACTAGCGGGAAAAGAGACCCAGTACTTC.

This chain connects TRBV10-3 to TRBJ1-2, with 7 positions matching TRBD1. Trimming removed 8 bases from V and 4 bases from J; junction bases left unmatched: 7. Germline V lookup: CDR1 ENHRY, CDR2 SYGVKD. The CDR3 runs to 13 residues. Here the CDR3 reads CAIGDSVSYGYTF. The CDR3, as DNA: TGTGCCATCGGGGACAGCGTATCCTATGGCTACACCTTC.

This clone was detected only a few times. The chain links TRBV2 to TRBJ2-3, with D perhaps given as TRBD1 or TRBD2 (5 bases each). Trimming took 8 bases from V and 3 from J, leaving 21 bases between them. Germline V gene lookup returns CDR1 SNHLY and CDR2 FYNNEI. The CDR3 runs to 16 residues. The DNA for the CDR3 is TGTGCCAGCGGGGATAAGGGGCTCGGGGAAACAGATACGCAGTATTTT. It encodes CASGDKGLGETDTQYF.

This chain joins TRBV18 and TRBJ1-5, with 8 bases aligning to TRBD1. The J segment lost 3 bases and the V segment lost 0 bases, leaving 4 bases of the junction unmatched. This CDR3 is built from 16 residues. Germline values: CDR1 KGHSH, CDR2 LQKENI. CDR3 DNA sequence: TGTGCCAGCTCACCACCAGGGGACAGGACCAATCAGCCCCAGCATTTT. It translates to CASSPPGDRTNQPQHF. The variable domain in full, with the rest retrieved from reference TRBV18 and TRBJ1-5, is NAGVMQNPRHLVRRRGQEARLRCSPMKGHSHVYWYRQLPEEGLKFMVYLQKENIIDESGMPKERFSAEFPKEGPSILRIQQVVRGDSAAYFCASSPPGDRTNQPQHFGDGTRLSIL.

J is TRBJ2-7 and V is TRBV2; 8 bases line up with TRBD2. J was trimmed by 6 bases and V by 6 bases; bases with no gene match: 7. Germline V lookup: CDR1 SNHLY, CDR2 FYNNEI. The CDR3 is 13 amino acids. The CDR3 loop reads CASSERESPEQYF. The CDR3 nucleotides are TGTGCCAGCAGCGAGCGGGAGTCCCCCGAGCAGTACTTC.

V gene TRBV25-1 combines with J gene TRBJ2-5; TRBD2 matches at 12 bases. This CDR3 is built from 15 residues. CDR1 and CDR2 (germline): MGHDK, SYGVNS. With 4 bases clipped from V and 5 bases from J, the junction kept 5 bases outside the gene matches. CDR3 nucleotides: TGTGCCAGCAGTGGGACTAGCGGGAACTGGGAGACCCAGTACTTC. It codes for CASSGTSGNWETQYF. The variable domain in full, with the rest retrieved from reference TRBV25-1 and TRBJ2-5, is EADIYQTPRYLVIGTGKKITLECSQTMGHDKMYWYQQDPGMELHLIHYSYGVNSTEKGDLSSESTVSRIRTEHFPLTLESARPSHTSQYLCASSGTSGNWETQYFGPGTRLLVL.

This rearrangement joins TRBV6-5 to TRBJ2-7; D remains ambiguous. Trimming stripped 2 bases from V and 4 bases from J, with 12 bases between. The CDR3 loop spans 14 amino acids. Looked up from germline, CDR1 is MNHEY and CDR2 is SVGAGI. The DNA for the CDR3 is TGTGCCAGCAGTTACAGGGTGGCAGCATACGAGCAGTACTTC. It translates to CASSYRVAAYEQYF.

V usage is TRBV27 and J usage is TRBJ2-7, with 7 bases that match TRBD2. Germline lookup yields CDR1 MNHEY and CDR2 SMNVEV (reference sequence). This CDR3 comprises 15 residues. V was pared by 4 bases and J by 6 bases, with 12 bases of the junction left unmatched. CDR3 sequence (DNA): TGTGCCAGCAGTTCGTCCGGGACTATAAGTATCGAGCAGTACTTC. It translates to CASSSSGTISIEQYF.

V is TRBV7-9 and J is TRBJ1-4; weak D call: TRBD1 (6 bases). Germline loops: CDR1 SEHNR, CDR2 FQNEAQ (reference sequence). CDR3 length equals 15 residues. Trimming took off 5 bases at V and 3 bases at J, with 13 bases between the two ends. The CDR3 here is CASSPGTFANEKLFF. The CDR3, as DNA: TGTGCCAGCAGCCCAGGGACATTCGCTAATGAAAAACTGTTTTTT.

This clone was seen a single time. The genes are TRBV28 and TRBJ2-1; 7 bases map to TRBD1. Germline V CDR1 and CDR2: MDHEN, SYDVKM. Unmatched junction bases numbered 6, after V lost 7 bases and J lost 0 bases. There are 15 residues in the CDR3. The CDR3 coding sequence is TGTGCCAGCAAGCCACAGGGGCACTCCTACAATGAGCAGTTCTTC. Amino acid sequence: CASKPQGHSYNEQFF.

The chain uses TRBV19 and TRBJ1-1; possible D gene TRBD1, 5 bases. Trimming left V 7 bases short and J 0 bases short, with 12 bases between. The CDR3 sequence is 14 residues long. The germline V gene encodes CDR1 LNHDA and CDR2 SQIVND (reference sequence). In DNA, the CDR3 is TGTGCCAGTAATCATCAGGGCATGAACACTGAAGCTTTCTTT. The encoded protein is CASNHQGMNTEAFF.